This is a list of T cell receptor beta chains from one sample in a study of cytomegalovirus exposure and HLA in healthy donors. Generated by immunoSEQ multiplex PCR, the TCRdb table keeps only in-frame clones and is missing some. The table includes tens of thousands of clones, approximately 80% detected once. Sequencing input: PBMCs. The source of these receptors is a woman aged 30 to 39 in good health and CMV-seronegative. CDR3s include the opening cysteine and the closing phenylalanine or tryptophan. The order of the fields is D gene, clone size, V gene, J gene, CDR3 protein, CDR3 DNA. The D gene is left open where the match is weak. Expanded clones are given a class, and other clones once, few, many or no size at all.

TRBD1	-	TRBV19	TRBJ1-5	CASDRDYSNQPQHF	TGTGCCAGTGACAGGGATTATAGCAATCAGCCCCAGCATTTT
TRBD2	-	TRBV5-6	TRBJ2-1	CASSLVGRAVSSQFF	TGTGCCAGCAGCTTGGTCGGGAGGGCCGTTAGTAGTCAGTTCTTC
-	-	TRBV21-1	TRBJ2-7	CASSARQGSYEQYF	TGTGCCAGCAGCGCCCGACAGGGGTCCTACGAGCAGTACTTC
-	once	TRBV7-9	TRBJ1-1	CSSSTPIAGNTEAFF	TGTTCCAGCAGCACCCCCATTGCGGGGAACACTGAAGCTTTCTTT
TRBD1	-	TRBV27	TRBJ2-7	CASSFGTGLGEQYF	TGTGCCAGCAGCTTCGGGACAGGGCTAGGAGAGCAGTACTTC
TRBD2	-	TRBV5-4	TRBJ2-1	CASSKALASHNEQFF	TGTGCCAGCAGCAAGGCACTAGCGAGCCACAATGAGCAGTTCTTC
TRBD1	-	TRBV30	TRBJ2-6	CAWSSGTGRNGANVLTF	TGTGCCTGGAGCTCAGGGACAGGGAGGAATGGGGCCAACGTCCTGACTTTC
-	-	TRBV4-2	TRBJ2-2	CASSQLTRSTGELFF	TGTGCCAGCAGCCAACTCACTAGAAGCACCGGGGAGCTGTTTTTT
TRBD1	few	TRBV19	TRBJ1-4	CASGQGNEKLFF	TGTGCCAGTGGACAGGGAAATGAAAAACTGTTTTTT
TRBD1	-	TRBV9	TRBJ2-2	CASSASGTGNTGELFF	TGTGCCAGCAGCGCTTCCGGGACAGGGAACACCGGGGAGCTGTTTTTT
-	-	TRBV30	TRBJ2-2	CAWSAELGELFF	TGTGCCTGGTCCGCGGAACTCGGGGAGCTGTTTTTT
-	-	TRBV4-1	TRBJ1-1	CASSQALRGGTEAFF	TGCGCCAGCAGCCAAGCCCTGAGAGGCGGGACTGAAGCTTTCTTT
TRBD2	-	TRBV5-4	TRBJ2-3	CASTAFGEGPDTQYF	TGTGCCAGCACAGCCTTTGGGGAGGGCCCAGATACGCAGTATTTT
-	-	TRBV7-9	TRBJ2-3	CASSLKGADTQYF	TGTGCCAGCAGCTTAAAGGGGGCAGATACGCAGTATTTT
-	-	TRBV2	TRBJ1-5	CASSESTIGSNQPQHF	TGTGCCAGCAGTGAGTCGACTATTGGTTCGAATCAGCCCCAGCATTTT
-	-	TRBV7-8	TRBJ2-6	CASSPHPDVLTF	TGTGCCAGCAGCCCGCACCCAGACGTCCTGACTTTC
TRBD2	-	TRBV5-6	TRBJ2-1	CASSALAEPYNEQFF	TGTGCCAGCAGCGCCCTAGCGGAACCCTACAATGAGCAGTTCTTC
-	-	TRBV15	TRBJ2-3	CATSRDRGEGTDTQYF	TGTGCCACCAGCAGAGATAGAGGAGAGGGCACAGATACGCAGTATTTT
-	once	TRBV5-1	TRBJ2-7	CASSLARDYEQYF	TGCGCCAGCAGCTTGGCGCGGGACTACGAGCAGTACTTC
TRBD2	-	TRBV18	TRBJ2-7	CASSRASGIYEQYF	TGTGCCAGCTCACGGGCTAGCGGGATATACGAGCAGTACTTC
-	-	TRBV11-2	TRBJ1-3	CASSVGVWVYF	TGTGCCAGCAGCGTCGGAGTTTGGGTATATTTT
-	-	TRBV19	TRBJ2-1	CASSMGGEQFF	TGTGCCAGTAGTATGGGGGGAGAGCAGTTCTTC
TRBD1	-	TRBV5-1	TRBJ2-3	CASSPGQAGGDTQYF	TGCGCCAGCAGCCCAGGACAGGCAGGAGGAGATACGCAGTATTTT
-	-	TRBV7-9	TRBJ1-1	CASSGQRSETEAFF	TGTGCCAGCAGCGGACAGAGGTCTGAGACTGAAGCTTTCTTT
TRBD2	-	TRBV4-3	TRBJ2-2	CASSLSGRAGGELFF	TGCGCCAGCAGCCTTAGCGGGAGGGCCGGCGGGGAGCTGTTTTTT
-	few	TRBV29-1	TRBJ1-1	CSAGGSLNTEAFF	TGCAGCGCTGGGGGCAGTTTGAACACTGAAGCTTTCTTT
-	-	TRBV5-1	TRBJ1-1	CASSVDSRTRNTEAFF	TGCGCCAGCAGCGTGGACTCTCGGACACGGAACACTGAAGCTTTCTTT